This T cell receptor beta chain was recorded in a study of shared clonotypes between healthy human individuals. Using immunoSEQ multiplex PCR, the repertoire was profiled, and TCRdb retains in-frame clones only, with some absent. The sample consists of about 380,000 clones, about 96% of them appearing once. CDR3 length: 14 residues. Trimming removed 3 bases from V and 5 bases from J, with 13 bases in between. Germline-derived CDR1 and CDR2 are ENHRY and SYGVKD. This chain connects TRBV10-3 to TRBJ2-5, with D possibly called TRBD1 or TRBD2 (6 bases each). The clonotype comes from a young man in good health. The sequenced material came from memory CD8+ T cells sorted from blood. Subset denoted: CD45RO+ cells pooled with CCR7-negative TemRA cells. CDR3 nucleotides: TGTGCCATCAGTGACAAGGGGGACTTCGAGACCCAGTACTTC. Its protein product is CAISDKGDFETQYF.